The 10 T cell receptor beta chains in this list originate from one sample, sequenced in a study of OX40 agonist ivuxolimab in advanced cancers. TCRdb keeps only in-frame clones here, not all; method: immunoSEQ multiplex PCR. The sample includes about 49,000 clones, approximately 80% of them seen just once. Sequencing was performed on CD4+ or CD8+ T cells sorted from blood, taken in a trial of the OX40 agonist ivuxolimab. The origin of the receptors is an adult with an advanced solid tumor such as melanoma, head and neck, liver or kidney cancer.

The V and J genes are TRBV6-5 and TRBJ1-2; no clear D. With 2 bases removed from V and 4 bases from J, the gap between germline ends came to 2 bases. In germline, CDR1 is MNHEY, CDR2 SVGAGI. CDR3 length equals 11 residues. CDR3: CASSYGYGYTF. CDR3 in DNA: TGTGCCAGCAGTTACGGCTATGGCTACACCTTC.

This clone appeared once. The chain has TRBV7-9 and TRBJ1-2; a possible D gene is TRBD1 (5 bases). V shed 5 bases and J shed 5 bases, with 9 bases lying between them. The CDR3 spans 12 residues. Germline V lookup: CDR1 SEHNR, CDR2 FQNEAQ (reference sequence). CDR3 sequence (DNA): TGTGCCAGCAGCCCGGGACTATATGGCTACACCTTC. Protein product: CASSPGLYGYTF. The whole variable domain, remainder taken from reference TRBV7-9 and TRBJ1-2, is DTGVSQNPRHKITKRGQNVTFRCDPISEHNRLYWYRQTLGQGPEFLTYFQNEAQLEKSRLLSDRFSAERPKGSFSTLEIQRTEQGDSAMYLCASSPGLYGYTFGSGTRLTVV.

The chain is built from TRBV5-6 and TRBJ2-1; 10 bases agree with TRBD2. V shed 6 bases and J 7 bases; nucleotides not matched to a gene: 16. CDR1 and CDR2 (germline): SGHDT, YYEEEE. The CDR3 has 17 amino acids. CDR3: CASIIEGSGGLLNEQFF. CDR3 coding DNA: TGTGCCAGCATCATCGAGGGTAGCGGGGGGCTCTTGAATGAGCAGTTCTTC.

V usage is TRBV7-6 and J usage is TRBJ1-1; unclear D gene. The germline V gene has CDR1 SGHVS and CDR2 FNYEAQ. CDR3 size: 15 residues. V was shortened by 5 bases and J by 1 base, with 14 bases between the two germline ends. The DNA for the CDR3 is TGTGCCAGCAGCCGAGGAGTGGGTACGAACACTGAAGCTTTCTTT. This codes for CASSRGVGTNTEAFF.

In regard to this clone: One end of the junction is discordant with germline, which a read error may explain. This sequence joins TRBV7-6 and TRBJ1-1; D unresolved. There are 13 residues in the CDR3. Germline V gives CDR1 SGHVS, CDR2 FNYEAQ. CDR3 residues: CASSLASYAEAFF. CDR3 bases: TGTGCCAGCAGCCTAGCCAGCTACGCCGAAGCTTTCTTT.

The chain couples TRBV15 to TRBJ1-3; D is undetermined. From germline, CDR1 is LNHNV and CDR2 YYDKDF (reference sequence). The V and J ends lost 0 bases and 1 base respectively, with 10 bases between them. This CDR3 has 16 residues. CDR3 bases: TGTGCCACCAGCAGAGATGCGGGGAGTTCTGGAAACACCATATATTTT. Translated, it gives CATSRDAGSSGNTIYF.

The chain has TRBV19 and TRBJ1-5; TRBD1 matches 7 bases. J was trimmed by 5 bases and V by 5 bases; bases with no gene match: 9. The CDR3 totals 15 residues. Germline V gene lookup returns CDR1 LNHDA and CDR2 SQIVND (reference sequence). CDR3 coding DNA: TGTGCCAGTAGTCCAGGGACAGAGTGGGATCAGCCCCAGCATTTT. This translates into CASSPGTEWDQPQHF.

This chain joins TRBV29-1 and TRBJ2-7; weak D call: TRBD2 (5 bases). Germline V gene data show CDR1 as SQVTM and CDR2 as ANQGSEA. The V end lost 6 bases, the J end lost 3 bases, and 15 bases lay between the germline ends. This CDR3 is built from 13 residues. This chain's CDR3 is CSVLPGRDYEQYF. In DNA form, the CDR3 reads TGCAGCGTGCTACCAGGCCGGGACTACGAGCAGTACTTC.

The chain is built from TRBV7-8 and TRBJ2-2, with a possible D match to TRBD1 (6 bases). Trimming shortened V by 6 bases and J by 3 bases, and 23 bases separated the two germline ends. The CDR3 is made up of 18 amino acids. Germline V CDR1 and CDR2: SGHVS, FQNEAQ. In nucleotides, the CDR3 is TGTGCCAGCAGTCTGCTGGCACAGGGAGATAGGGACACCGGGGAGCTGTTTTTT. This sequence encodes CASSLLAQGDRDTGELFF.

This clone was seen more than once but under ten times. The J gene is TRBJ2-3, the V gene TRBV2; maybe TRBD2 (5 bases). The CDR3 is made up of 13 amino acids. V was pared by 4 bases and J by 5 bases, with 10 bases between. CDR1 SNHLY and CDR2 FYNNEI come from the germline V gene. The CDR3 here is CASSAGVRDTQYF. The CDR3 nucleotides are TGTGCCAGCAGTGCCGGGGTGAGAGATACGCAGTATTTT.